A selection of T cell receptor beta chains follows, all from one sample in a study of blood T cell repertoires in COVID-19. Some clones are missing from TCRdb's copy, which holds only in-frame ones; the method was immunoSEQ multiplex PCR. This table holds 250,000 to 350,000 clones, roughly 87% found once. Sequenced input: PBMCs or T cells enriched from blood (not recorded which). The source of these receptors is a woman in her late teens or twenties who had recovered from COVID-19. Both conserved end residues are part of each CDR3. A D gene is named only where the DNA matches it firmly. Size is stated for part of the rows, as once, few or many counts, or as a class when the clone is expanded.

clone_size d_call j_call v_call cdr3_length cdr3_nt cdr3_aa
- TRBD2 TRBJ2-7 TRBV6-2/TRBV6-3 16 TGTGCCAGCAGTTTCAAGCGGGAGGGCCCTAGCCCCGAGCAGTACTTC CASSFKREGPSPEQYF
- TRBD1 TRBJ1-5 TRBV7-9 13 TGTGCCAGCAGCTCGACAGGGAACCAGCCCCAGCATTTT CASSSTGNQPQHF
- - TRBJ2-4 TRBV9 15 TGTGCCAGCAGCGTAGGGTTGGGGGCCCAAAACATTCAGTACTTC CASSVGLGAQNIQYF
few TRBD2 TRBJ2-1 TRBV7-9 18 TGTGCCAGCAGCAAGGGACTAGCGGGGGGGTACAATTACAATGAGCAGTTCTTC CASSKGLAGGYNYNEQFF
- TRBD1 TRBJ2-5 TRBV5-4 13 TGTGCCAGCAGCGGACAGGGGGTGGGGACCCAGTACTTC CASSGQGVGTQYF
- - TRBJ1-2 TRBV10-3 15 TGTGCCATCAGTGAAGCGAGGGACATCGTGGATGGCTACACCTTC CAISEARDIVDGYTF
- - TRBJ1-4 TRBV7-2 16 TGTGCCAGCAGCTTTTCTTCGACCACTCAGGGGGAAAAACTGTTTTTT CASSFSSTTQGEKLFF
- - TRBJ2-5 TRBV2 14 TGTGCCAGCGCTGTTTCTAGTGCTCGGGAGACCCAGTACTTC CASAVSSARETQYF
- - TRBJ1-5 TRBV19 15 TGTGCCAGTAGTATATCGGGGAATAGCAATCAGCCCCAGCATTTT CASSISGNSNQPQHF
once - TRBJ2-3 TRBV18 17 TGTGCCAGCTCCCCTCGGAGGGAAGGGACGGGAGTAGATACGCAGTATTTT CASSPRREGTGVDTQYF
- TRBD2 TRBJ2-5 TRBV19 15 TGTGCCAGTCGTGGGCGGGGACTAGCTCAAGAGACCCAGTACTTC CASRGRGLAQETQYF
- - TRBJ1-6 TRBV27 15 TGTGCCAGCAGTTTACCTCGGACAGATAATTCACCCCTCCACTTT CASSLPRTDNSPLHF
few TRBD1 TRBJ1-4 TRBV5-1 15 TGCGCCAGCAGCCCCGTACAGGGGAGGCAAGAAAAACTGTTTTTT CASSPVQGRQEKLFF
- TRBD2 TRBJ2-7 TRBV9 16 TGTGCCAGCAGCGCAGTCCCGGGACTAGGATTCTACGAGCAGTACTTC CASSAVPGLGFYEQYF
- TRBD1 TRBJ1-1 TRBV11-2 17 TGTGCCAGCAGCTTAGTGGGAGGGACAGGGTTGAACACTGAAGCTTTCTTT CASSLVGGTGLNTEAFF
once - TRBJ1-2 TRBV28 16 TGTGCCAGCAGTTTCTTTCACTCGACAGTTCGCTCTGGCTACACCTTC CASSFFHSTVRSGYTF
- - TRBJ2-5 TRBV5-1 13 TGCGCCAGCAGAATCATCCCGGGGGAGACCCAGTACTTC CASRIIPGETQYF
- - TRBJ2-2 TRBV11-2 16 TGTGCCAGCAGCTTAGGCGAGCTACAGGAGACCGGGGAGCTGTTTTTT CASSLGELQETGELFF
- - TRBJ1-1 TRBV7-3 17 TGTGCCAGCAGCTTAGGGGAGCTGGGGGGGCAGAACACTGAAGCTTTCTTT CASSLGELGGQNTEAFF
- TRBD1 TRBJ1-2 TRBV5-1 16 TGCGCCAGCAGCTTTATGGGACAGGGGGAGGACTATGGCTACACCTTC CASSFMGQGEDYGYTF
once - TRBJ1-1 TRBV7-3 13 TGTGCCAGCAGCTTAATACAGAACACTGAAGCTTTCTTT CASSLIQNTEAFF
- TRBD1 TRBJ1-3 TRBV7-9 16 TGTGCCAGCAGCGCACGAACAGGGGGCTCTGGAAACACCATATATTTT CASSARTGGSGNTIYF
few - TRBJ1-1 TRBV30 13 TGTGCCTGGTATACCAGGGGAAGCACTGAAGCTTTCTTT CAWYTRGSTEAFF
- TRBD2 TRBJ2-7 TRBV13 15 TGTGCCAGCTCGCGACGGACTAGCGATGCCTACGAGCAGTACTTC CASSRRTSDAYEQYF
- - TRBJ2-7 TRBV2 14 TGTGCCAGCAGTGAAGTTCCAAAGGGGGACGAGCAGTACTTC CASSEVPKGDEQYF
- TRBD1 TRBJ1-6 TRBV3-1/TRBV3-2 17 TGTGCCAGCAGCCAAGCTCTTGACAGGGGATGGAGTTCACCCCTCCACTTT CASSQALDRGWSSPLHF
- TRBD1 TRBJ1-1 TRBV11-3 14 TGTGCCAGCAGCCCCGGGACAGCGAACACTGAAGCTTTCTTT CASSPGTANTEAFF
- TRBD2 TRBJ2-1 TRBV2 15 TGTGCCAGCGGAGGAGGACTAGCGGGAGGGAATGAGCAGTTCTTC CASGGGLAGGNEQFF
- TRBD1 TRBJ1-6 TRBV6-2/TRBV6-3 15 TGTGCCAGCAGTTACCGGGACAGGTGGGATTCACCCCTCCACTTT CASSYRDRWDSPLHF
- TRBD1 TRBJ2-2 TRBV7-9 18 TGTGCCAGCAGCGTACGGAGACCCGGGACAGGGAACACCGGGGAGCTGTTTTTT CASSVRRPGTGNTGELFF
- - TRBJ1-1 TRBV6-5 14 TGTGCCAGCAGTTACCCACTGATGAACACTGAAGCTTTCTTT CASSYPLMNTEAFF
- - TRBJ1-2 TRBV10-3 14 TGTGCCATCAGTGCACAGGGAGATGTCTATGGCTACACCTTC CAISAQGDVYGYTF
- - TRBJ1-1 TRBV6-5 13 TGTGCCAGCAAGAGGACACTAAACACTGAAGCTTTCTTT CASKRTLNTEAFF
- - TRBJ1-1 TRBV28 13 TGTGCCAGCAGCGTCGACACAGGAGCTGAAGCTTTCTTT CASSVDTGAEAFF
- - TRBJ1-2 TRBV5-8 14 TGTGCCAGCAGCTTGGACGGGAGGTCCTATGGCTACACCTTC CASSLDGRSYGYTF
- - TRBJ1-2 TRBV4-2 16 TGTGCCAGCAGCCAAGATGGTGGTACAGGGAATTATGGCTACACCTTC CASSQDGGTGNYGYTF
- TRBD1 TRBJ1-2 TRBV5-6 17 TGTGCCAGCAGCTTGGGGCCGGACGGGACAGGGACCTATGGCTACACCTTC CASSLGPDGTGTYGYTF
- - TRBJ2-2 TRBV30 14 TGTGCCTGGAATATGATATCGGGGGACGGGGAGCTGTTTTTT CAWNMISGDGELFF
- TRBD2 TRBJ2-2 TRBV9 19 TGTGCCAGCAGCGCCCGAACTCCTTTACTAGCGGTTAACACCGGGGAGCTGTTTTTT CASSARTPLLAVNTGELFF
- - TRBJ1-1 TRBV7-9 15 TGTGCCAGCAGCCCCGACTTGGGGAGGGACACTGAAGCTTTCTTT CASSPDLGRDTEAFF